This T cell receptor beta chain appears in the sequencing data of a study of human thymus T cells. Clones were read by immunoSEQ multiplex PCR, and TCRdb kept only the in-frame ones, dropping some. The sample has 65,000 to 90,000 clones; 90% to 95% are singletons. This CDR3 is 13 amino acids long. V lost 8 bases and J lost 9, with 17 bases in between. Per germline, CDR1 MDHEN and CDR2 SYDVKM. From resections taken during corrective heart surgery, the thymus tissue was obtained. The receptor was isolated from a girl in the first two years of life with a congenital heart defect but otherwise immunologically healthy. This sequence joins TRBV28 and TRBJ2-1, with D possibly TRBD2 on 5 matching bases. The specimen was thymus tissue. CDR3 region: CASGRAQGSEQFF. The DNA for the CDR3 is TGTGCCAGCGGTAGGGCCCAAGGGAGTGAGCAGTTCTTC.